The rows below give T cell receptor beta chains drawn from one sample of a study of blood T cell repertoires in COVID-19. Clones were read by immunoSEQ multiplex PCR, and TCRdb kept only the in-frame ones, dropping some. The sample includes approximately 69,000 clones, 82% of them seen just once. The specimen was peripheral blood. The receptors here all came from a woman at least 80 years old with acute or convalescent COVID-19. The CDR3 runs from the conserved cysteine through the conserved F or W. The D gene is left open where the match is weak. Clone size is given for some rows only: seen once, a few or many times, or a class if the clone is expanded.

abundance: -
v_gene: TRBV7-9
j_gene: TRBJ1-1
d_gene: -
CDR3aa: CASSLVRTEAFF
CDR3nt: TGTGCCAGCAGCTTAGTTCGGACTGAAGCTTTCTTT

abundance: -
v_gene: TRBV11-2
j_gene: TRBJ2-2
d_gene: -
CDR3aa: CASSSGLFITGELFF
CDR3nt: TGTGCCAGCAGCTCCGGACTGTTCATAACCGGGGAGCTGTTTTTT

abundance: -
v_gene: TRBV6-4
j_gene: TRBJ2-1
d_gene: TRBD2
CDR3aa: CASKPGLAGISGDEQFF
CDR3nt: TGTGCCAGCAAACCGGGACTAGCGGGAATTAGCGGGGATGAGCAGTTCTTC

abundance: -
v_gene: TRBV20-1
j_gene: TRBJ2-7
d_gene: TRBD2
CDR3aa: CSPIDLLSGNYEQYF
CDR3nt: TGCAGTCCTATTGACCTTCTGAGCGGGAACTACGAGCAGTACTTC

abundance: once
v_gene: TRBV4-1
j_gene: TRBJ2-1
d_gene: TRBD2
CDR3aa: CASSHGLAGVDEQFF
CDR3nt: TGCGCCAGCAGCCACGGACTAGCGGGAGTGGATGAGCAGTTCTTC

abundance: -
v_gene: TRBV7-9
j_gene: TRBJ2-1
d_gene: TRBD2
CDR3aa: CASSLETSGRVPYNEQFF
CDR3nt: TGTGCCAGCAGCTTAGAAACTAGCGGGAGAGTTCCCTACAATGAGCAGTTCTTC

abundance: -
v_gene: TRBV12-1
j_gene: TRBJ2-5
d_gene: -
CDR3aa: CASSFLRGMETQYF
CDR3nt: TGTGCCAGCAGCTTTCTCAGGGGGATGGAGACCCAGTACTTC

abundance: -
v_gene: TRBV6-4
j_gene: TRBJ1-5
d_gene: TRBD1
CDR3aa: CASSGKTGLSNQPQHF
CDR3nt: TGTGCCAGCAGTGGAAAGACAGGGTTGAGCAATCAGCCCCAGCATTTT

abundance: -
v_gene: TRBV27
j_gene: TRBJ1-4
d_gene: -
CDR3aa: CASSLSPVTNEKLFF
CDR3nt: TGTGCCAGCAGTTTATCCCCAGTCACTAATGAAAAACTGTTTTTT

abundance: -
v_gene: TRBV27
j_gene: TRBJ2-5
d_gene: TRBD2
CDR3aa: CASSLRLAGTETQYF
CDR3nt: TGTGCCAGCAGTTTGCGACTAGCGGGAACAGAGACCCAGTACTTC

abundance: -
v_gene: TRBV7-2
j_gene: TRBJ2-5
d_gene: -
CDR3aa: CASSFSSGQETQYF
CDR3nt: TGTGCCAGCAGCTTTTCCAGCGGACAAGAGACCCAGTACTTC

abundance: -
v_gene: TRBV5-1
j_gene: TRBJ2-2
d_gene: TRBD1
CDR3aa: CASSFRQGSTGELFF
CDR3nt: TGCGCCAGCAGCTTCCGACAGGGGTCCACCGGGGAGCTGTTTTTT

abundance: -
v_gene: TRBV7-9
j_gene: TRBJ1-5
d_gene: -
CDR3aa: CASSLGGGANQPQHF
CDR3nt: TGTGCCAGCAGCTTAGGGGGCGGGGCCAATCAGCCCCAGCATTTT

abundance: -
v_gene: TRBV23-1
j_gene: TRBJ1-4
d_gene: TRBD1
CDR3aa: CAGPGQVYEKLFF
CDR3nt: TGCGCCGGACCGGGACAGGTATATGAAAAACTGTTTTTT

abundance: -
v_gene: TRBV27
j_gene: TRBJ2-2
d_gene: TRBD1
CDR3aa: CASSGRGPNTGELFF
CDR3nt: TGTGCCAGCAGTGGCAGGGGGCCGAACACCGGGGAGCTGTTTTTT

abundance: once
v_gene: TRBV19
j_gene: TRBJ2-7
d_gene: -
CDR3aa: CASSIRTGYEQYF
CDR3nt: TGTGCCAGTAGTATTAGGACTGGCTACGAGCAGTACTTC

abundance: -
v_gene: TRBV9
j_gene: TRBJ2-7
d_gene: TRBD1
CDR3aa: CASSVGQGGAPSEQYF
CDR3nt: TGTGCCAGCAGCGTAGGACAGGGGGGAGCTCCTTCCGAGCAGTACTTC

abundance: -
v_gene: TRBV5-8
j_gene: TRBJ2-1
d_gene: -
CDR3aa: CASSVLAGQFF
CDR3nt: TGTGCCAGCAGCGTATTAGCCGGGCAGTTCTTC

abundance: -
v_gene: TRBV24-1
j_gene: TRBJ1-5
d_gene: TRBD1
CDR3aa: CATGGDRGNQPQHF
CDR3nt: TGTGCCACCGGAGGGGACAGGGGCAATCAGCCCCAGCATTTT

abundance: -
v_gene: TRBV11-3
j_gene: TRBJ2-7
d_gene: TRBD2
CDR3aa: CASSLSGLAAPSYEQYF
CDR3nt: TGTGCCAGCAGCTTATCGGGACTAGCGGCGCCCTCCTACGAGCAGTACTTC

abundance: -
v_gene: TRBV5-5
j_gene: TRBJ2-3
d_gene: -
CDR3aa: CASRSRGYGVTDTQYF
CDR3nt: TGTGCCAGCAGGTCCCGCGGGTATGGAGTCACAGATACGCAGTATTTT

abundance: many
v_gene: TRBV3-1/TRBV3-2
j_gene: TRBJ2-5
d_gene: -
CDR3aa: CASSPRDRGVQTQYF
CDR3nt: TGTGCCAGCAGCCCCCGGGATCGGGGAGTGCAGACCCAGTACTTC

abundance: -
v_gene: TRBV7-2
j_gene: TRBJ2-4
d_gene: -
CDR3aa: CASSSPLGGSLTKNIQYF
CDR3nt: TGTGCCAGCAGCTCACCTCTTGGAGGGAGTTTAACCAAAAACATTCAGTACTTC

abundance: few
v_gene: TRBV16
j_gene: TRBJ1-2
d_gene: -
CDR3aa: CASSSGTRYGYTF
CDR3nt: TGTGCCAGCAGCTCTGGGACACGATATGGCTACACCTTC

abundance: -
v_gene: TRBV19
j_gene: TRBJ2-3
d_gene: TRBD2
CDR3aa: CASSRTSGRGTDTQYF
CDR3nt: TGTGCCAGTAGTCGTACTAGCGGGAGAGGCACAGATACGCAGTATTTT

abundance: once
v_gene: TRBV5-1
j_gene: TRBJ2-3
d_gene: TRBD1
CDR3aa: CASSLSGTGATDTQYF
CDR3nt: TGCGCCAGCAGCTTATCCGGGACAGGGGCCACAGATACGCAGTATTTT

abundance: few
v_gene: TRBV5-1
j_gene: TRBJ2-7
d_gene: -
CDR3aa: CASSSGGAPTYEQYF
CDR3nt: TGCGCCAGCAGCTCCGGTGGAGCGCCCACCTACGAGCAGTACTTC

abundance: -
v_gene: TRBV11-3
j_gene: TRBJ2-1
d_gene: -
CDR3aa: CASSLAGASYNEQFF
CDR3nt: TGTGCCAGCAGCTTAGCGGGAGCCTCCTACAATGAGCAGTTCTTC

abundance: -
v_gene: TRBV28
j_gene: TRBJ1-2
d_gene: TRBD1
CDR3aa: CASSFSLAMGDSYGYTF
CDR3nt: TGTGCCAGCAGTTTTTCACTGGCGATGGGGGACAGCTATGGCTACACCTTC

abundance: once
v_gene: TRBV5-1
j_gene: TRBJ2-6
d_gene: TRBD1
CDR3aa: CASSVPTGLGANVLTF
CDR3nt: TGCGCCAGCAGCGTCCCGACAGGGCTCGGGGCCAACGTCCTGACTTTC

abundance: -
v_gene: TRBV24-1
j_gene: TRBJ2-1
d_gene: -
CDR3aa: CATSDGGRYNEQFF
CDR3nt: TGTGCCACCAGTGATGGGGGCCGGTACAATGAGCAGTTCTTC

abundance: -
v_gene: TRBV7-6
j_gene: TRBJ1-1
d_gene: TRBD1
CDR3aa: CASSLSGTGPHEAFF
CDR3nt: TGTGCCAGCAGCTTATCCGGGACAGGGCCTCATGAAGCTTTCTTT

abundance: -
v_gene: TRBV7-8
j_gene: TRBJ2-7
d_gene: -
CDR3aa: CASSLADYYEQYF
CDR3nt: TGTGCCAGCAGCTTAGCGGACTACTACGAGCAGTACTTC

abundance: -
v_gene: TRBV6-6
j_gene: TRBJ2-3
d_gene: TRBD2
CDR3aa: CASSTSGRGTDTQYF
CDR3nt: TGTGCCAGCAGCACTAGCGGGAGGGGGACAGATACGCAGTATTTT

abundance: -
v_gene: TRBV7-8
j_gene: TRBJ2-7
d_gene: -
CDR3aa: CASSTQGYEQYF
CDR3nt: TGTGCCAGCAGCACACAGGGATACGAGCAGTACTTC

abundance: -
v_gene: TRBV11-2
j_gene: TRBJ1-1
d_gene: TRBD1
CDR3aa: CASSPDRVGNSEAFF
CDR3nt: TGTGCCAGCAGCCCTGACAGGGTCGGTAACTCTGAAGCTTTCTTT

abundance: -
v_gene: TRBV7-9
j_gene: TRBJ2-2
d_gene: TRBD1
CDR3aa: CASSKVLGQANTGELFF
CDR3nt: TGTGCCAGCAGCAAGGTCCTTGGACAGGCGAACACCGGGGAGCTGTTTTTT

abundance: -
v_gene: TRBV27
j_gene: TRBJ2-4
d_gene: -
CDR3aa: CASSSPGLAKNIQYF
CDR3nt: TGTGCCAGCAGTTCGCCGGGACTAGCCAAAAACATTCAGTACTTC

abundance: -
v_gene: TRBV7-3
j_gene: TRBJ2-3
d_gene: TRBD2
CDR3aa: CASSRAGGQTDTQYF
CDR3nt: TGTGCCAGCAGCAGAGCGGGAGGGCAGACAGATACGCAGTATTTT

abundance: once
v_gene: TRBV6-5
j_gene: TRBJ1-1
d_gene: -
CDR3aa: CASSFTGWGDTEAFF
CDR3nt: TGTGCCAGCAGCTTTACCGGGTGGGGGGACACTGAAGCTTTCTTT

abundance: once
v_gene: TRBV2
j_gene: TRBJ1-1
d_gene: -
CDR3aa: CASSGQLNTEAFF
CDR3nt: TGTGCCAGCAGTGGACAGTTGAACACTGAAGCTTTCTTT

abundance: -
v_gene: TRBV7-9
j_gene: TRBJ2-3
d_gene: TRBD2
CDR3aa: CASSSRTSGITDTQYF
CDR3nt: TGTGCCAGCAGCTCCAGGACTAGCGGGATTACAGATACGCAGTATTTT

abundance: -
v_gene: TRBV7-9
j_gene: TRBJ1-3
d_gene: TRBD1
CDR3aa: CASSGGQVHSGNTIYF
CDR3nt: TGTGCCAGCAGCGGGGGACAGGTCCACTCTGGAAACACCATATATTTT

abundance: -
v_gene: TRBV30
j_gene: TRBJ1-2
d_gene: -
CDR3aa: CAWSGGGRSNYGYTF
CDR3nt: TGTGCCTGGAGTGGGGGCGGCAGGAGTAACTATGGCTACACCTTC

abundance: -
v_gene: TRBV7-2
j_gene: TRBJ2-1
d_gene: TRBD2
CDR3aa: CASAGEVWSWAYNEQFF
CDR3nt: TGTGCCAGTGCGGGAGAAGTTTGGAGTTGGGCCTACAATGAGCAGTTCTTC

abundance: -
v_gene: TRBV6-6
j_gene: TRBJ2-3
d_gene: -
CDR3aa: CASRPYLDSSTDTQYF
CDR3nt: TGTGCCAGCAGGCCCTACTTAGACTCTAGCACAGATACGCAGTATTTT

abundance: few
v_gene: TRBV7-2
j_gene: TRBJ2-1
d_gene: TRBD2
CDR3aa: CASGAPSAGGTYNEQFF
CDR3nt: TGTGCCAGCGGGGCCCCGTCGGCGGGAGGAACCTACAATGAGCAGTTCTTC

abundance: few
v_gene: TRBV19
j_gene: TRBJ2-5
d_gene: TRBD2
CDR3aa: CASKAGGGPVETQYF
CDR3nt: TGTGCCAGTAAGGCCGGGGGAGGGCCCGTAGAGACCCAGTACTTC

abundance: -
v_gene: TRBV5-8
j_gene: TRBJ2-2
d_gene: TRBD1
CDR3aa: CASSFRDSVGELFF
CDR3nt: TGTGCCAGCAGCTTTCGGGACAGTGTTGGGGAGCTGTTTTTT

abundance: -
v_gene: TRBV19
j_gene: TRBJ2-5
d_gene: -
CDR3aa: CASTRGSSGETQYF
CDR3nt: TGTGCCAGTACCCGGGGGAGCTCCGGGGAGACCCAGTACTTC

abundance: -
v_gene: TRBV4-1
j_gene: TRBJ2-7
d_gene: TRBD1
CDR3aa: CASSQATTGIYEQYF
CDR3nt: TGCGCCAGCAGCCAAGCCACGACAGGGATCTACGAGCAGTACTTC

abundance: few
v_gene: TRBV19
j_gene: TRBJ1-5
d_gene: TRBD1
CDR3aa: CASATGNQPQHF
CDR3nt: TGTGCCAGCGCGACAGGGAATCAGCCCCAGCATTTT

abundance: -
v_gene: TRBV4-3
j_gene: TRBJ2-3
d_gene: TRBD1
CDR3aa: CASSQDSRTGGIADTQYF
CDR3nt: TGCGCCAGCAGCCAAGATAGTAGGACAGGGGGGATCGCAGATACGCAGTATTTT

abundance: -
v_gene: TRBV5-1
j_gene: TRBJ2-7
d_gene: TRBD2
CDR3aa: CASSRPPLAGLSYEQYF
CDR3nt: TGCGCCAGCAGCCGGCCCCCCCTAGCGGGCCTGTCCTACGAGCAGTACTTC

abundance: -
v_gene: TRBV19
j_gene: TRBJ1-2
d_gene: -
CDR3aa: CAGRGWSYGYTF
CDR3nt: TGTGCCGGCAGGGGTTGGAGCTATGGCTACACCTTC